This T cell receptor beta chain was sequenced in a study of Graves' ophthalmopathy and Graves' hyperthyroidism (dated by TCRdb to about 2018). Notes on the research overall: Peripheral blood was collected before any treatment was given, at the time of initial diagnosis. To explore V-J signatures distinguishing ophthalmopathy from hyperthyroidism, a discovery set of 100 or so patients (43 ophthalmopathy, roughly 56 stable hyperthyroidism) was enrolled. To tell Graves' ophthalmopathy apart from Graves' hyperthyroidism, and to predict which patients would progress to ophthalmopathy, the study relied on TCR beta repertoire signatures. An independent validation cohort was composed of approximately 19 hyperthyroidism patients and 15 to 17 patients who later progressed from hyperthyroidism to ophthalmopathy. Following sample collection, hyperthyroidism patients were given methimazole at a starting dose of 30 mg daily, and ophthalmopathy patients were given high-dose intravenous methylprednisolone. In total, 135 blood samples were TCR-sequenced: 40 to 45 ophthalmopathy, roughly 77 hyperthyroidism and roughly 17 hyperthyroidism-to-ophthalmopathy patients. In roughly 6 hyperthyroidism patients, T-cell repertoires of thyroid tissue and blood were compared. The research as a whole found: In cross-validation, the 13-signature model distinguished ophthalmopathy from stable hyperthyroidism with about 88% sensitivity and around 82% specificity, and in the test set the corresponding values were approximately 80% and 75%. Most expanded thyroid clonotypes with a frequency above 0.001 also appeared in blood, which suggests that blood repertoires may reflect the immune response in the thyroid. Sample size was not predetermined statistically, and investigators were not blinded to group allocation. In validation, the model predicted ophthalmopathy progression with less than 71% sensitivity and approximately 72% specificity; roughly eleven predicted patients were CT-confirmed with GO in a median of around 6 months.

Hyperthyroidism was considered stable if no progression to ophthalmopathy occurred within 18 months of follow-up. Hyperthyroidism patients were newly diagnosed, with disease duration under 2 months, and aged 18 to 65 years. Patients were excluded if they had other autoimmune diseases, uncontrolled infections, pregnancy or lactation. Diagnosis was based on clinical symptoms, serum thyroxine, TRAb, thyroid ultrasound and orbital computed tomography. PBMCs were isolated from about 10 ml of fresh peripheral blood by Ficoll-Paque density gradient centrifugation. Total RNA was extracted using Trizol reagent, and RNA quality was checked on an Agilent 2100 Bioanalyzer. For repertoire sequencing, TCR beta CDR3 regions were amplified from RNA transcripts. HTBI primers and the Qiagen OneStep RT-PCR kit were used in a first-round RT-PCR, which was followed by a second-round multiplex PCR, size selection and purification. Sequencing of the libraries was carried out on an Illumina HiSeq2000 in paired-end mode with 100 bp reads. The original methods were these. SOAPnuke was used to process the reads, throwing out any read that had adapters, had uncalled bases, had a mean Phred below 15, or lacked an exact constant-primer or identifier match. COPE v1.2.5 was used to merge high-quality paired reads. Each unique nucleotide sequence was defined as a clonotype, and clonotypes were aligned to IMGT TRB V, D and J references with MiTCR v1.1. The analysis was limited to V-J combinations with a frequency above 0.0001, which together covered around 99% of the repertoires. For each V-J combination, a TCR clonal expansion and chaos score was defined as the ratio of F50 clonal expansion to chaos observed in the TCRdist matrix. Welch's t-statistics and random forest were used to reduce the features to around 13 V-J combinations, which were then used as input to a naive Bayes classifier. The Morisita-Horn index was used to measure how similar the thyroid and blood repertoires were. Through fastp at Q25 and MiXCR, TCRdb rebuilt clones from the public reads, retaining in-frame beta chains. Every CDR3 protein is listed once, alongside the most common genes and DNA of its rows. TCRdb's processing, not the authors' own work, is the source of the V and J calls. The sample profile shows some 39,000 distinct CDR3 sequences; around half of them were found once. The ten biggest clones cover 26% of the sample.

Of note for this clonotype: The specificity of this receptor is unknown. No base qualities exist here, and no much larger clone lies one base off it.

The CDR3, from cysteine to phenylalanine, totals 14 residues. Just the 42-base CDR3 DNA is kept, in frame starting at base 1. The germline V end is reduced by 5 bases and the J end by 3 bases; junction bases left unmatched: 4. Per the germline V gene (reference sequence), SEHNR is the CDR1 and FQNEAQ is the CDR2. The chain is made from TRBV7-9 and TRBJ2-7; 10 of the junction bases match TRBD1. Sequencing was performed on peripheral blood. The clonotype originates from an adult woman with stable Graves' hyperthyroidism. The nucleotide sequence is given as TGTGCCAGCAGCACCGGGACAGGGGTCTACGAGCAGTACTTC. Translation gives CASSTGTGVYEQYF. The CDR3, completed at both ends by the reference TRBV7-9 and TRBJ2-7 genes, gives the full variable domain DTGVSQNPRHKITKRGQNVTFRCDPISEHNRLYWYRQTLGQGPEFLTYFQNEAQLEKSRLLSDRFSAERPKGSFSTLEIQRTEQGDSAMYLCASSTGTGVYEQYFGPGTRLTVT.